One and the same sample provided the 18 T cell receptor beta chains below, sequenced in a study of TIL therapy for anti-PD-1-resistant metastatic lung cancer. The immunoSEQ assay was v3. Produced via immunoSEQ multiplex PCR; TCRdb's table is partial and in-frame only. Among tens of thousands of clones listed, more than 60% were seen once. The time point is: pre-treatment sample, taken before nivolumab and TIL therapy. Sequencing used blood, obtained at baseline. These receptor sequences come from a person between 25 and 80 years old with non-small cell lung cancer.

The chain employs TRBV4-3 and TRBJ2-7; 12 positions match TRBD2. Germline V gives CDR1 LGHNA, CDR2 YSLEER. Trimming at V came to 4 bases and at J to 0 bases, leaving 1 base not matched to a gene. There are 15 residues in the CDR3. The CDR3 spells CASSPTSGGSYEQYF. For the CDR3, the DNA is TGCGCCAGCAGCCCGACTAGCGGGGGCTCCTACGAGCAGTACTTC.

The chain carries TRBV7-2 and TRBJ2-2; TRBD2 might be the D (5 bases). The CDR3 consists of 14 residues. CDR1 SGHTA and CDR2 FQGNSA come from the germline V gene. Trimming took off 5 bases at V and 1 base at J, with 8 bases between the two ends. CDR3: CASSLDWNTGELFF. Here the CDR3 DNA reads TGTGCCAGCAGCCTGGACTGGAACACCGGGGAGCTGTTTTTT.

The CDR3 sequence is CASSKLAGGLEQYF. In nucleotides, the CDR3 is TGTGCCAGCAGTAAACTAGCGGGGGGGCTTGAGCAGTACTTC. The chain combines TRBV5-4 with TRBJ2-7, with 13 bases identical to TRBD2. The CDR3 extends over 14 amino acids. V shed 5 bases and J 7 bases; nucleotides not matched to a gene: 6. The V gene's germline CDR1 is SGHNT and CDR2 YYREEE (reference sequence).

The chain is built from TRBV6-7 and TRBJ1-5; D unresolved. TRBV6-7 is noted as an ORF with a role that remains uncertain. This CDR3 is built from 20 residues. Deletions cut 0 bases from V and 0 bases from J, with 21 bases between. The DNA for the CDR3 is TGTGCCAGCAGTTACTCAGGACTCACCCTAGCAATGGATAGCAATCAGCCCCAGCATTTT. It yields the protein CASSYSGLTLAMDSNQPQHF.

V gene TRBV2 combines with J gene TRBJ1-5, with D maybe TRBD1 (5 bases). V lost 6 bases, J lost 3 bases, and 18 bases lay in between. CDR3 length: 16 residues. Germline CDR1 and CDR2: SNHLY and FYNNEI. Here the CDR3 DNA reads TGTGCCAGCAGCAATGGCCGGGGACGGTTCAATCAGCCCCAGCATTTT. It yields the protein CASSNGRGRFNQPQHF.

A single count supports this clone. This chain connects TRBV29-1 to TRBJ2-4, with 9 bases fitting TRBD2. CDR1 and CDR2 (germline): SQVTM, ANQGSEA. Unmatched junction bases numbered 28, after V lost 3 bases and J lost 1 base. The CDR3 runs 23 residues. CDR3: CSVDYGCPARTSDNLRAKNIQYF. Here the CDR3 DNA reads TGCAGCGTTGATTACGGGTGCCCGGCCCGGACTAGCGACAACCTTCGGGCCAAAAACATTCAGTACTTC.

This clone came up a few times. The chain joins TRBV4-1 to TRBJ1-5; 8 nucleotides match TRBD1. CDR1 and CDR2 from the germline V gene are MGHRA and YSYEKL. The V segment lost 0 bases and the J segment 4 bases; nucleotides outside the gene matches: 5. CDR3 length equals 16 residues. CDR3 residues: CASSQDPRGRNQPQHF. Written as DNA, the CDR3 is TGCGCCAGCAGCCAAGATCCCAGGGGGCGTAATCAGCCCCAGCATTTT.

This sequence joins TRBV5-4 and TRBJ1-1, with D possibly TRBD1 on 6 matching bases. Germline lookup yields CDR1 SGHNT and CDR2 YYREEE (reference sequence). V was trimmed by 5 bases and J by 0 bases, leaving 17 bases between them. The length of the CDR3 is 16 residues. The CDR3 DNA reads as TGTGCCAGCAGGCAGAGCCCCACAGGGCTGAACACTGAAGCTTTCTTT. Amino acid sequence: CASRQSPTGLNTEAFF.

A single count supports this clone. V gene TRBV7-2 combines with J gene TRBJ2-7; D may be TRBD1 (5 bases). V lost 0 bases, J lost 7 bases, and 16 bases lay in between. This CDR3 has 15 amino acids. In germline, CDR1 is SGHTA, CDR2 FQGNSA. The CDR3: CASSLAGPGSGEQYF. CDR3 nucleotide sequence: TGTGCCAGCAGCTTAGCGGGGCCGGGCTCAGGAGAGCAGTACTTC.

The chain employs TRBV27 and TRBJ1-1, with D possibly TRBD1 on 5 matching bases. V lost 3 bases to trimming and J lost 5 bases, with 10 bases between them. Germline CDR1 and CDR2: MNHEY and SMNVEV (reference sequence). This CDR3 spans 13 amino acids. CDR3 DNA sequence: TGTGCCAGCAGTTTTGGGGCGCGAACTGAAGCTTTCTTT. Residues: CASSFGARTEAFF.

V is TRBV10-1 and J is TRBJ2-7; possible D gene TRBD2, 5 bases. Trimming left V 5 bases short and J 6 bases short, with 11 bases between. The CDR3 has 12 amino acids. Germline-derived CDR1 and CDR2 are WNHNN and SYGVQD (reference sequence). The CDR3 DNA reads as TGCGCCAGCAGTCGGGGTTCGAGCGAGCAGTACTTC. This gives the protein CASSRGSSEQYF.

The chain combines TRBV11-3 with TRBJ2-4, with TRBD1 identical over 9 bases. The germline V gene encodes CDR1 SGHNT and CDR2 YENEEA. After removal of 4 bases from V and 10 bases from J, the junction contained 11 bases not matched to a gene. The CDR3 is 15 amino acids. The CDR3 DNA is TGTGCCAGCAGCTCCCGGGACAGGGCCCCCCAAATTCAGTACTTC. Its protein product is CASSSRDRAPQIQYF.

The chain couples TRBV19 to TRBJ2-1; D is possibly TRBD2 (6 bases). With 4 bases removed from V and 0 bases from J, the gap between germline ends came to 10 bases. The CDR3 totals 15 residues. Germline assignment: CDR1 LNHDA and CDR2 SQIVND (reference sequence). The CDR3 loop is CASSRDFDSYNEQFF. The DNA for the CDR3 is TGTGCCAGTAGTAGGGACTTTGACTCCTACAATGAGCAGTTCTTC.

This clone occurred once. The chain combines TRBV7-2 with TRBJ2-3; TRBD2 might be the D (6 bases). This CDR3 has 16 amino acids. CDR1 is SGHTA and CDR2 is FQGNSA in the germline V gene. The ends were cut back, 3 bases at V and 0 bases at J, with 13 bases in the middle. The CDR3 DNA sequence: TGTGCCAGCAGCTTCGGCGCGGGAACCAGCACAGATACGCAGTATTTT. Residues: CASSFGAGTSTDTQYF.

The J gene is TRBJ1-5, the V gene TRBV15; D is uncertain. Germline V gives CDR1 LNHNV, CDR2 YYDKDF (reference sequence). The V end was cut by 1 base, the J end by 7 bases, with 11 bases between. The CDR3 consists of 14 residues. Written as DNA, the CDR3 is TGTGCCACCAGCAGAGGCTTTATGGCGCAGCCCCAGCATTTT. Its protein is CATSRGFMAQPQHF.

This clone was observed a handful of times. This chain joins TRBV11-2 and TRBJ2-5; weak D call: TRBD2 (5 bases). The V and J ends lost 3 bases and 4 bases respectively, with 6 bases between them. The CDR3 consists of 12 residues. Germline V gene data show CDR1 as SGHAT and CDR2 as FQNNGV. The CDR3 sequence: CASSFEGETQYF. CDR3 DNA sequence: TGTGCCAGCAGCTTCGAGGGAGAGACCCAGTACTTC.

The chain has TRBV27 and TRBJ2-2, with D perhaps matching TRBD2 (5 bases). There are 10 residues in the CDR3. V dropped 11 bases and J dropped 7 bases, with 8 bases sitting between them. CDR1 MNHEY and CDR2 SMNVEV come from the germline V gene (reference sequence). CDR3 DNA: TGTGCCCGGGGTGGCGGGGAGCTGTTTTTT. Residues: CARGGGELFF.

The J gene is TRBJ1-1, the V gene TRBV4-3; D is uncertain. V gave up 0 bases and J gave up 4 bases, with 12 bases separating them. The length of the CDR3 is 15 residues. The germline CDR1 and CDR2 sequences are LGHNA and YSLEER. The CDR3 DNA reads TGCGCCAGCAGCCAAGAGGCGGCTCCTGGCACTGAAGCTTTCTTT. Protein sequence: CASSQEAAPGTEAFF.